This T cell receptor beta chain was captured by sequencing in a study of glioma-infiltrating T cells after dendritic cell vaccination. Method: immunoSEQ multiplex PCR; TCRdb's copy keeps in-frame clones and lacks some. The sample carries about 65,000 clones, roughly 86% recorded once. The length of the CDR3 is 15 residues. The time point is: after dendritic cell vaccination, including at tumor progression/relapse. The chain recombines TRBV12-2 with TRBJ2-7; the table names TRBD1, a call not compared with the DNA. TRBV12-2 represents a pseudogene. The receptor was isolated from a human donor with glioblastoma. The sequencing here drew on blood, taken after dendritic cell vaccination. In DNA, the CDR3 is TGTGCAAGTCGCTTAACCCAGGGGGCGAGGGACGAGCAGTACTTC. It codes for CASRLTQGARDEQYF.